A single sample gave rise to the 8 T cell receptor beta chains below, sequenced in a study of CD8+CD57+ T cells in acquired aplastic anemia. Template material for TCR beta VDJ and CDR3 profiling consisted of genomic DNA. TCRdb re-derived calls from the reads in MiXCR, one entry per CDR3 protein. Among 150,000 to 200,000 distinct CDR3 sequences listed, around 45% were seen once. The source material was sorted CD4+, CD8+, or CD8+CD57+ T cells (not recorded which) from PBMCs. The receptors were sampled from a human donor in good health.

The chain uses TRBV19 and TRBJ2-6; TRBD1 agrees at 8 bases. V was clipped by 4 bases and J by 8 bases; unmatched bases: 1. Germline CDR1 reads LNHDA; CDR2 reads SQIVND (reference sequence). The CDR3 is made up of 13 amino acids. CDR3 DNA sequence: TGTGCCAGTAGTAGACAGGGGTCCAACGTCCTGACTTTC. This codes for CASSRQGSNVLTF.

This sequence joins TRBV19 and TRBJ1-2, with D possibly matching TRBD1 (6 bases). Trimming removed 3 bases from V and 5 bases from J, with 7 bases in between. This CDR3 region has 12 residues. The germline V gene has CDR1 LNHDA and CDR2 SQIVND (reference sequence). CDR3 bases: TGTGCCAGTAGTATCAGGGGATATGGCTACACCTTC. Its protein is CASSIRGYGYTF.

In the case of this clonotype: One junction end disagrees with the germline gene, perhaps due to a read error. The V gene is TRBV2, the J gene TRBJ2-7; D may correspond to TRBD1 or TRBD2 (6 bases each). The CDR3 has 14 amino acids. Germline-derived CDR1 and CDR2 are SNHLY and FYNNEI. For the CDR3, the DNA is TGTGCCAGCAGTGCCATCGAGGGGGGCGGCGAGCAGTACTTT. It specifies CASSAIEGGGEQYF.

This clonotype was observed many times. The chain has TRBV29-1 and TRBJ2-1; D call uncertain. Trimming pared 6 bases from V and 4 bases from J, leaving 19 bases between. The CDR3 length is 15 residues. Germline V lookup: CDR1 SQVTM, CDR2 ANQGSEA. The CDR3: CSVPGGANNYNEQFF. In DNA, the CDR3 is TGCAGCGTCCCAGGCGGAGCTAACAATTACAATGAGCAGTTCTTC.

This clonotype appeared many times. The chain links TRBV6-5 to TRBJ1-1; TRBD1 matches at 7 bases. CDR1 and CDR2 from the germline V gene are MNHEY and SVGAGI. The V gene end was trimmed by 0 bases and the J gene end by 2 bases; junction bases not matched to a gene: 3. The CDR3 has 15 residues. The CDR3 DNA is TGTGCCAGCAGTTACTCGGGACAGTACAACACTGAAGCTTTCTTT. It is translated as CASSYSGQYNTEAFF.

This clonotype was recorded at least ten times. The chain links TRBV2 to TRBJ1-6; no clear D gene. This CDR3 comprises 11 residues. Germline CDR1 is SNHLY and CDR2 is FYNNEI. Trimming left V 7 bases short and J 9 bases short, with 7 bases between. CDR3 in DNA: TGTGCCAGCAAGGGAAGTTCACCCCTCCACTTT. Residues: CASKGSSPLHF.

V usage is TRBV6-1 and J usage is TRBJ2-3; 10 bases agree with TRBD2. Per germline, CDR1 MNHNS and CDR2 SASEGT. The CDR3 is 15 amino acids. J was trimmed by 4 bases and V by 6 bases; bases with no gene match: 7. This chain's CDR3 is CASSRASGSSDTQYF. The DNA of the CDR3 is TGTGCCAGCAGCCGCGCTAGCGGGAGTTCAGATACGCAGTATTTT.

The sample holds a few counts of this clonotype. The V call is TRBV7-6, the J call TRBJ2-7, with a possible D match to TRBD2 (5 bases). The germline V gene has CDR1 SGHVS and CDR2 FNYEAQ. V was pared by 4 bases and J by 5 bases, with 6 bases between. The CDR3 extends over 11 amino acids. The CDR3 spells CASSSEDEQYF. Here the CDR3 DNA reads TGTGCCAGCAGCTCGGAGGACGAGCAGTACTTC.